The T cell receptor beta chain described here comes from a study of blood T cell repertoires in COVID-19. At the level of the study: The samples span acute and convalescent COVID-19 from the United States, Italy and Spain.

This table comes from immunoSEQ multiplex PCR, and its TCRdb copy is limited to in-frame clones, with some not included. The sample consists of 55,000 to 65,000 clones, more than 75% of them appearing once. Trimming cost V 4 bases and J 8 bases; bases outside gene matches: 18. This CDR3 is built from 18 residues. CDR1 is SGHRS, CDR2 YFSETQ, per germline. V is TRBV5-1 and J is TRBJ2-1, with 10 bases fitting TRBD2. The sequence came from a man aged 55 to 70 with active or convalescent COVID-19. The sample was peripheral blood. CDR3 region: CASSTAGGSPNGRDEQFF. CDR3 nucleotide sequence: TGCGCCAGCAGCACAGCGGGAGGGTCCCCCAATGGCAGAGATGAGCAGTTCTTC. The full variable domain, with the rest looked up from reference TRBV5-1 and TRBJ2-1, is KAGVTQTPRYLIKTRGQQVTLSCSPISGHRSVSWYQQTPGQGLQFLFEYFSETQRNKGNFPGRFSGRQFSNSRSEMNVSTLELGDSALYLCASSTAGGSPNGRDEQFFGPGTRLTVL.